These T cell receptor beta chains were read from a single sample in a study of T cells in Graves' hyperthyroidism and ophthalmopathy. Using its own MiXCR run on the multiplex PCR reads, TCRdb lists one record per CDR3 protein. The table has about 510,000 distinct CDR3 sequences, 14% seen once. The sample comprised blood. Receptors originate from a woman aged 40 to 50 with Graves' hyperthyroidism. The CDR3 runs from the conserved cysteine through the conserved F or W. A D gene is named only where the DNA matches it firmly. Not all rows give a size; the values are once, few, many and, for expanded clones, a class.

TRBV30	TRBJ2-3	TRBD1	many	TGTGCCTCAAACAGGGGAACCACAGATACGCAGTATTTT	CASNRGTTDTQYF
TRBV4-1	TRBJ2-5	NA	few	TGCGCCAGCAGCCGTCTTGGGGTCACGGGCCAAGAGACCCAGTACTTC	CASSRLGVTGQETQYF
TRBV24-1	TRBJ2-5	NA	NA	TGTGCCACCAGTGACCGAAGGACCGCCGAGTGGGAGACCCAGTACTTC	CATSDRRTAEWETQYF
TRBV29-1	TRBJ1-1	TRBD1	NA	TGCAGCGTAAACAGGGGGCTCACTGAAGCTTTCTTT	CSVNRGLTEAFF
TRBV3-1	TRBJ2-1	TRBD2	NA	TGTGCCAGCAGCTCTTCCGGGACTAGAAGCTACAATGAGCAGTTCTTC	CASSSSGTRSYNEQFF
TRBV6-1	TRBJ1-1	TRBD1	many	TGTGCCAGCTTTTGGGACAGGGGGAGAGTTGAAGCTTTCTTT	CASFWDRGRVEAFF
TRBV28	TRBJ1-2	TRBD1	NA	TGTGCCAGCAGTTCAGATTTGACAGGGCGCTATGGCTACACCTTC	CASSSDLTGRYGYTF
TRBV10-3	TRBJ2-7	NA	few	TGTGCCATCAGTGAGTTCAGCTACGAGCAGTACTTC	CAISEFSYEQYF
TRBV5-1	TRBJ1-1	NA	many	TGCGCCAGCAGCTTATTGGACATGAACACTGAAGCTTTCTTT	CASSLLDMNTEAFF
TRBV2	TRBJ2-7	NA	many	TGTGCCAGCAGTGTGGGGCGACAGAACTACGAGCAGTACTTC	CASSVGRQNYEQYF
TRBV6-1	TRBJ2-1	TRBD2	NA	TGTGCCAGCAGCATTGGACTAGCGGGAGGTCGCAACAATGAGCAGTTCTTC	CASSIGLAGGRNNEQFF
TRBV7-9	TRBJ2-1	TRBD2	NA	TGTGCCAGCAGCTCCACAACCATAACCGCGGGACTAGCGGGAGACTACAATGAGCAGTTCTTC	CASSSTTITAGLAGDYNEQFF
TRBV11-1	TRBJ2-1	NA	many	TGTGCCAGCAGCTTACGGGTCAGTGCCCTATACAATGAGCAGTTCTTC	CASSLRVSALYNEQFF
TRBV6-1	TRBJ2-2	NA	NA	TGTGCCAGCAGTGAAGGCAGGCGAAACACCGGGGAGCTGTTTTTT	CASSEGRRNTGELFF
TRBV7-8	TRBJ2-2	NA	many	TGTGCCAGCAGCTTAGCCAAGAACACCGGGGAGCTGTTTTTT	CASSLAKNTGELFF
TRBV12-3/TRBV12-4	TRBJ2-2	NA	NA	TGTGCCAGCAGTTTTTTGCCAGGGAAGAATACGAACACCGGGGAGCTGTTTTTT	CASSFLPGKNTNTGELFF
TRBV3-1	TRBJ2-5	NA	many	TGTGCCAGCAGCCAAAACAGGGTAGTGGAGACCCAGTACTTC	CASSQNRVVETQYF
TRBV28	TRBJ1-2	NA	few	TGTGCCAGCAGTTTAAGGGTCACCTATGGCTACACCTTC	CASSLRVTYGYTF
TRBV6-1	TRBJ2-3	TRBD2	few	TGTGCCAGCAGTTCACAGCGGGGGGGGGAAGATACGCAGTATTTT	CASSSQRGGEDTQYF
TRBV4-3	TRBJ2-5	TRBD1	few	TGCGCCAGCAGCTCCACGGACAGGGGCCTCGGAGAGACCCAGTACTTC	CASSSTDRGLGETQYF
TRBV3-1	TRBJ2-7	TRBD2	NA	TGTGCCAGCAGCCGCCGAACGGGGACTAGCTTCGCCGAGCAGTACTTC	CASSRRTGTSFAEQYF
TRBV24-1	TRBJ1-5	NA	NA	TGTGCCACCAGTGATTCTAGACAGATTAGCAATCAGCCCCAGCATTTT	CATSDSRQISNQPQHF
TRBV28	TRBJ2-5	TRBD1	many	TGTGCCAGCAGTTCCCCACCGGGACAGTCCCAAGAGACCCAGTACTTC	CASSSPPGQSQETQYF
TRBV6-1	TRBJ1-3	NA	NA	TGTGCCAGCACCTACAGGGACCGCTCTGGAAACACCATATATTTT	CASTYRDRSGNTIYF
TRBV19	TRBJ1-5	NA	few	TGTGCCAGTAGTATGACAGGCTACAATCAGCCCCAGCATTTT	CASSMTGYNQPQHF
TRBV12-3/TRBV12-4	TRBJ2-3	TRBD2	many	TGTGCCAGCAGTGGGACTAGTCGGGATACGCAGTATTTT	CASSGTSRDTQYF
TRBV19	TRBJ2-1	NA	few	TGTGCCAGTAGTCCTCGAGGGGCAGTAAACGAGCAGTTCTTC	CASSPRGAVNEQFF
TRBV29-1	TRBJ2-2	NA	NA	TGCAGCGTTGAATATCAGTCCACCGGGGAGCTGTTTTTT	CSVEYQSTGELFF
TRBV7-2	TRBJ2-7	TRBD2	many	TGTGCCAGCAGCCGAATGACTAGCGGGAGTCAAGGTGGTAGGCAGTACTTC	CASSRMTSGSQGGRQYF
TRBV28	TRBJ1-3	NA	NA	TGTGCCAGCACCGTCCCGTCAAAAAGCTCTGGAAACACCATATATTTT	CASTVPSKSSGNTIYF
TRBV7-2	TRBJ2-7	TRBD2	many	TGTGCCAGCAGCTATAGCGGGACCCGCGGAGAGCAGTACTTC	CASSYSGTRGEQYF
TRBV6-6	TRBJ2-6	NA	few	TGTGCCAGCAGTTACTCGGGGGTCTCTGGGGCCAACGTCCTGACTTTC	CASSYSGVSGANVLTF
TRBV7-9	TRBJ2-1	NA	many	TGTGCCAGCAGCTTAGGAGGCGGGCAAGTCCACAATGAGCAGTTCTTC	CASSLGGGQVHNEQFF
TRBV28	TRBJ2-1	TRBD1	many	TGTGCCAGCAGTAGCCCAGGGGGAAGCCTGAACAATGAGCAGTTCTTC	CASSSPGGSLNNEQFF
TRBV5-5	TRBJ2-7	TRBD1	NA	TGTGCCAGCACCCCGGACGAGGGGGCCTCGTACGAGCAGTACTTC	CASTPDEGASYEQYF
TRBV30	TRBJ2-1	NA	few	TGTGCCTGGAGTGACAATGAGCAGTTCTTC	CAWSDNEQFF
TRBV9	TRBJ1-1	TRBD1	NA	TGTGCCAGCAGCGCCGCGACAGGGGAAGGTGAAGCTTTCTTT	CASSAATGEGEAFF
TRBV20-1	TRBJ2-7	NA	few	TGCAGTGCGTTCGATCGGGCTACCTCCTACGAGCAGTACTTC	CSAFDRATSYEQYF
TRBV15	TRBJ1-5	NA	NA	TGTGCCACCAGCAGCGGACGGAATAATCAGCCCCAGCATTTT	CATSSGRNNQPQHF
TRBV5-1	TRBJ2-3	TRBD2	NA	TGCGCCAGCAGCACAGGGACTAGCGGGAGGGTCCGGGACACAGATACGCAGTATTTT	CASSTGTSGRVRDTDTQYF
TRBV12-3/TRBV12-4	TRBJ2-6	NA	NA	TGTGCCAGCACCGTTCTGGGGACCAACGTCCTGACTTTC	CASTVLGTNVLTF
TRBV11-2	TRBJ1-2	TRBD1	many	TGTGCCAGCAGTTACCTAGAAGGGGGCTCTGGCTACACCTTC	CASSYLEGGSGYTF
TRBV7-2	TRBJ2-5	TRBD2	many	TGTGCCAGCAGCTTGGGCCTAGCGGAACAAGAGACCCAGTACTTC	CASSLGLAEQETQYF
TRBV5-6	TRBJ1-5	NA	many	TGTGCCAGCAGCTTGGGTCAGACAAACGATCAGCCCCAGCATTTT	CASSLGQTNDQPQHF
TRBV5-1	TRBJ2-7	NA	many	TGTGCCAGCAGTTCCGGGACATCCTACGAGCAGTACTTC	CASSSGTSYEQYF